This T cell receptor (beta chain) is from a study of T-cell memory formation after mild COVID-19 (dated by TCRdb to the early 2020s). General notes on the study: TCR sequence clusters from the two donors were found to be largely donor specific. T-cell clones expanding and contracting after mild COVID-19 in a couple of donors were tracked by longitudinal TCRalpha and TCRbeta repertoire sequencing. The cohort comprised two young, previously healthy adult volunteers, one female and one male.

The sample holds a few counts of this clonotype. There is no known antigen for this receptor. Base quality data are lacking; no much larger clone is found one base away. Ficoll-Paque density gradient centrifugation was used to isolate PBMCs. What the study reported, not specific to this receptor: The study covered only a couple of mild cases, and larger cohorts including severe cases with pre-infection samples were considered necessary. Whether the second-wave clones peaking on day 37 were SARS-CoV-2 specific was not confirmed. Contracting CD4+ clones appeared mostly in the CM and EM memory subsets, whereas CD8+ clones were enriched in EMRA. Balanced CD4/CD8 phenotypes were observed for clones contracting from day 15 to 85, whereas a bias towards CD4+ was observed for a second wave of clones expanding from day 15 to 37. Some responding clones were detected in pre-infection memory, suggesting pre-existing cross-reactive memory T cells joined the SARS-CoV-2 response.

TCRdb lists the instrument as Illumina NovaSeq 6000. TCRalpha and TCRbeta cDNA libraries were constructed by 5'RACE with constant-segment primers, with sample barcodes and unique molecular identifiers being introduced. Trizol reagent was used to extract RNA from every sample. The libraries were amplified in two PCR steps, and the second step added a second sample barcode and Illumina TruSeq adapters. Sequencing of libraries was performed on an Illumina NovaSeq with 2 x 150 bp paired-end reads. The original methods were these. With migec v1.2.7, reads were demultiplexed and then collapsed into UMI-guided consensus sequences. With mixcr v2.1.11, UMI consensuses were aligned to TRA and TRB V and J templates and assembled into clonotypes. A clonotype was counted as expanded or contracted only when both edgeR and NoisET called the clonotype significant, with the noise models trained on biological replicates. For edgeR calls, a false discovery rate-adjusted p below 0.01 and a log2 fold-change threshold of 1 were applied. As an exploratory analysis of dynamics, PCA with hierarchical clustering was applied to max-normalized trajectories of the 1000 most abundant clonotypes. The CD4 or CD8 phenotype of responding clones was assigned using the separately sequenced CD4+ and CD8+ repertoires. Using fastp at Q25 and MiXCR, TCRdb reprocessed the public reads and kept productive beta chains. A single entry per CDR3 protein holds the most common genes and DNA from its merged rows. TCRdb, not the original authors, processed these V and J calls. Across this sample there are 400,000 to 450,000 distinct CDR3 sequences, with about 20% seen only once. Approximately 21% of the sample comes from the top ten.

The V end loses 4 bases and the J end loses 2 bases, and a stretch of 22 bases separates them. Taken from the germline V gene, the CDR1 and CDR2 loops are MNHEY and SVGEGT. The CDR3 sequence holds 18 residues, the cysteine and phenylalanine included. Only CDR3 DNA remains: 54 bases, in frame from the first base. The sequence is built from TRBV6-2 or TRBV6-3 and TRBJ2-3, with an unclear D gene assignment. The material sequenced was PBMCs or a T cell subset sorted from them (not recorded which). This clonotype originated in a man aged 18-30 years who had mild COVID-19 (a few samples of this study predate the infection). The sample titles of this study are shuffled in the database, so cell type and time point are left out; the donor was told from shared clones. The nucleotide sequence reads TGTGCCAGCAGTTTACAAAGACGTTTGCTTGAGGACACAGATACGCAGTATTTT. It translates to CASSLQRRLLEDTDTQYF.